This TCR beta chain was documented in a study of blood T cell repertoires in COVID-19. Turning to the study itself: The cDNA or gDNA used as material had been derived from T cells, B-cell-depleted T cells, or PBMCs.

The CDR3 runs 14 residues. From germline, CDR1 is LGHDT and CDR2 YNNKEL (reference sequence). Trimming took 0 bases from V and 5 from J, leaving 8 bases between them. Assay: immunoSEQ multiplex PCR; the TCRdb copy retains only in-frame clones and omits some. This sample has about 170,000 clones; roughly 90% occur once, and the top ten carry less than 0.85%. This receptor was identified in a woman under 30 who had recovered from COVID-19. Specimen: PBMCs or T cells enriched from blood (not recorded which). The chain joins TRBV3-1 (or the pseudogene TRBV3-2) to TRBJ2-1; no reliable D call. CDR3 sequence reads: CASSQDPLNNEQFF. The CDR3 DNA follows: TGTGCCAGCAGCCAAGACCCCCTAAACAATGAGCAGTTCTTC.